The clone carrying this T cell receptor (beta chain) was found once. The record originates from a study of blood T cell repertoires in COVID-19. For the study at large: Acute-phase and convalescent COVID-19 samples originated in the United States, Italy and Spain. T cells, B-cell-depleted T cells, or PBMCs supplied cDNA or gDNA.

Original analysis: By means of reference gene primer amplification, nucleated cell counts were estimated. Clones were read by immunoSEQ multiplex PCR, and TCRdb kept only the in-frame ones, dropping some. D and trimming come from the DNA, and the V and J calls and clone size come from that table. The sample holds about 73,000 clones, 89% seen once. Germline CDR1 and CDR2: SGHRS and YFSETQ. V shed 4 bases and J shed 0 bases, with 4 bases lying between them. This CDR3 has 12 residues. The source of this sequence is an elderly man with acute or convalescent COVID-19. The gene calls are TRBV5-1 and TRBJ2-5; D gene unclear. Sequencing was carried out using peripheral blood. CDR3 protein: CASSVNQETQYF. In nucleotides, the CDR3 is TGCGCCAGCAGCGTTAACCAAGAGACCCAGTACTTC.